A selection of T cell receptor beta chains follows, all from one sample in a study of post-analysis software for immune sequencing data. TCRdb processed the PCR reads anew with MiXCR; each CDR3 protein has one entry. The sample gives hundreds of thousands of distinct CDR3 sequences, 25% to 30% of which show up once; more than 0.55% is in the top ten. Sequences were obtained from blood. These receptors originate from a girl aged 5-17 years with multiple sclerosis. Both conserved end residues are part of each CDR3. Each record gives: clone size, V gene, D gene, J gene, CDR3 protein, CDR3 DNA. A D gene is named only where the DNA matches it firmly. The size field is filled for only some rows; it gives once, few, many or a size class.

>NA|TRBV20-1|NA|TRBJ2-1
CSARDDGRIHNEQFF
TGCAGTGCTAGAGACGATGGGCGTATCCACAATGAGCAGTTCTTC
>NA|TRBV27|TRBD2|TRBJ2-1
CASSLFPSGGYNEQFF
TGTGCCAGCAGTTTATTTCCTAGCGGGGGATACAATGAGCAGTTCTTC
>few|TRBV7-9|NA|TRBJ2-7
CASSLGPYAEQYF
TGTGCCAGCAGCTTAGGGCCGTACGCCGAGCAGTACTTC
>few|TRBV7-8|TRBD1|TRBJ2-5
CASGLQGSRETQYF
TGTGCCAGCGGCTTACAGGGGAGCCGAGAGACCCAGTACTTC
>NA|TRBV20-1|NA|TRBJ2-7
CSAPGGRGGYEQYF
TGCAGTGCCCCCGGGGGCAGGGGTGGTTACGAGCAGTACTTC
>NA|TRBV6-5|NA|TRBJ1-2
CASSLGGTAGGYTF
TGTGCCAGCAGTTTGGGGGGGACCGCGGGGGGCTACACCTTC
>NA|TRBV4-3|NA|TRBJ2-5
CASSQGPNQETQYF
TGCGCCAGCAGCCAAGGGCCGAACCAAGAGACCCAGTACTTC
>NA|TRBV4-1|TRBD2|TRBJ2-3
CASSQAGSRGEDTQYF
TGCGCCAGCAGCCAAGCCGGGTCCCGGGGGGAGGATACGCAGTATTTT
>NA|TRBV3-1|NA|TRBJ2-3
CASSQVVAANTDTQYF
TGTGCCAGCAGCCAAGTTGTAGCGGCCAACACAGATACGCAGTATTTT
>NA|TRBV29-1|NA|TRBJ1-1
CSVDGREGPNTEAFF
TGCAGCGTTGACGGCAGGGAGGGGCCGAACACTGAAGCTTTCTTT
>NA|TRBV20-1|TRBD2|TRBJ2-3
CSASLSSGSGADTQYF
TGCAGTGCTAGTCTGTCTAGCGGGAGCGGCGCAGATACGCAGTATTTT
>NA|TRBV12-3/TRBV12-4|NA|TRBJ1-5
CASSLVEGGQPQHF
TGTGCCAGCAGTTTAGTTGAGGGAGGTCAGCCCCAGCATTTT
>few|TRBV5-1|NA|TRBJ2-3
CASSLTLATDTQYF
TGCGCCAGCAGCTTGACCCTAGCGACAGATACGCAGTATTTT
>once|TRBV3-1|NA|TRBJ1-4
CASSQRTDTKLFF
TGTGCCAGCAGCCAGCGGACCGACACCAAACTGTTTTTT
>few|TRBV11-2|NA|TRBJ2-3
CASSPSGSSTDTQYF
TGTGCCAGCAGCCCGAGCGGATCTAGCACAGATACGCAGTATTTT
>NA|TRBV5-1|NA|TRBJ2-7
CASSLVVENEQYF
TGCGCCAGCAGCCTGGTGGTGGAAAACGAGCAGTACTTC
>once|TRBV10-3|NA|TRBJ1-5
CAIRDPGGDQPQHF
TGTGCCATCAGGGACCCCGGCGGAGATCAGCCCCAGCATTTT
>NA|TRBV5-5|TRBD1|TRBJ2-3
CASTLGDRAGDTQYF
TGTGCCAGCACCCTGGGGGACAGGGCAGGGGATACGCAGTATTTT
>NA|TRBV15|NA|TRBJ1-1
CATSRLGGNTEAFF
TGTGCCACCAGCAGACTTGGGGGGAACACTGAAGCTTTCTTT
>few|TRBV12-3/TRBV12-4|NA|TRBJ1-5
CASSLWHGVKPQHF
TGTGCCAGCAGCCTTTGGCACGGAGTTAAGCCCCAGCATTTT
>NA|TRBV5-6|TRBD1|TRBJ2-3
CASSRYRGGLVTDTQYF
TGTGCCAGCAGTCGATACAGGGGTGGTTTGGTCACAGATACGCAGTATTTT
>NA|TRBV6-5|NA|TRBJ1-1
CASSYSFELNTEAFF
TGTGCCAGCAGTTACTCGTTCGAACTGAACACTGAAGCTTTCTTT
>NA|TRBV6-1|TRBD1|TRBJ1-1
CASSEFPGGTEAFF
TGTGCCAGCAGTGAATTCCCAGGGGGGACTGAAGCTTTCTTT
>NA|TRBV6-2/TRBV6-3|NA|TRBJ2-1
CASSSVSGGQNNEQFF
TGTGCCAGCAGTTCAGTCTCCGGGGGGCAGAACAATGAGCAGTTCTTC
>few|TRBV6-5|NA|TRBJ1-2
CASSRTDSYGYTF
TGTGCCAGCAGCCGAACAGATTCCTATGGCTACACCTTC
>NA|TRBV11-2|NA|TRBJ1-6
CASSFRGTTSTSPLHF
TGTGCCAGCAGCTTCCGGGGGACCACGTCGACTTCACCCCTCCACTTT
>NA|TRBV28|NA|TRBJ2-3
CASSVKAGYTDTQYF
TGTGCCAGCAGCGTTAAGGCAGGTTATACAGATACGCAGTATTTT
>many|TRBV12-3/TRBV12-4|NA|TRBJ2-7
CASSFRRYEQYF
TGTGCCAGCAGTTTTAGGCGCTACGAGCAGTACTTC
>NA|TRBV12-3/TRBV12-4|NA|TRBJ1-1
CASSSRGEAFF
TGTGCCAGCAGTTCCAGGGGTGAAGCTTTCTTT
>NA|TRBV5-6|TRBD1|TRBJ2-3
CASSLGVGTGDPQYF
TGTGCCAGCAGCCTCGGGGTAGGGACAGGGGATCCGCAGTATTTT
>few|TRBV7-2|TRBD1|TRBJ2-7
CASSRRDRVYEQYF
TGTGCCAGCAGCCGCCGGGACAGGGTCTACGAGCAGTACTTC
>NA|TRBV20-1|TRBD2|TRBJ2-3
CSALRTGTSGPQYF
TGCAGTGCCCTTAGGACGGGGACTAGCGGCCCTCAGTATTTT
>few|TRBV12-3/TRBV12-4|TRBD1|TRBJ1-2
CASSLDRAWYGYTF
TGTGCCAGCAGTTTGGACAGGGCCTGGTATGGCTACACCTTC
>NA|TRBV12-3/TRBV12-4|NA|TRBJ1-6
CASTSGTYNSPLHF
TGTGCCAGCACCTCAGGGACGTATAATTCACCCCTCCACTTT
>NA|TRBV20-1|TRBD2|TRBJ2-7
CSAGTPGLVPYEQYF
TGCAGTGCTGGGACCCCTGGACTAGTACCCTACGAGCAGTACTTC
>NA|TRBV29-1|NA|TRBJ1-5
CSVKGTQQAFNQPQHF
TGCAGCGTCAAAGGGACCCAGCAGGCTTTTAATCAGCCCCAGCATTTT
>NA|TRBV7-8|TRBD2|TRBJ2-5
CASSWSPSGQETQYF
TGTGCCAGCAGCTGGTCTCCTAGCGGCCAAGAGACCCAGTACTTC
>few|TRBV5-1|NA|TRBJ2-3
CASRTFYTDTQYF
TGCGCCAGCAGGACTTTTTACACAGATACGCAGTATTTT
>NA|TRBV29-1|NA|TRBJ2-1
CTVGGGPNEQFF
TGCACCGTTGGAGGAGGCCCCAATGAGCAGTTCTTC
>NA|TRBV3-1|NA|TRBJ1-6
CASSQERGGYNSPLHF
TGTGCCAGCAGCCAAGAGCGCGGGGGGTATAATTCACCCCTCCACTTT
>few|TRBV20-1|NA|TRBJ1-4
CSASFGGRKLFF
TGCAGTGCTAGCTTTGGGGGTCGGAAACTGTTTTTT
>few|TRBV15|NA|TRBJ2-7
CATSRGGGTVPYEQYF
TGTGCCACCAGCAGAGGCGGAGGGACTGTCCCCTACGAGCAGTACTTC
>few|TRBV5-1|NA|TRBJ2-1
CASSLEGSASYNEQFF
TGCGCCAGCAGCTTGGAAGGGTCAGCTTCCTACAATGAGCAGTTCTTC
>few|TRBV6-1|NA|TRBJ1-4
CASSEALDPRLFF
TGTGCCAGCAGTGAAGCGTTAGACCCGAGGCTGTTTTTT
>NA|TRBV10-3|NA|TRBJ2-1
CAISDLGVSHNEQFF
TGTGCCATCAGTGATTTGGGGGTCTCACATAATGAGCAGTTCTTC
>NA|TRBV4-3|TRBD2|TRBJ2-3
CASSGGTSGRTDTQYF
TGCGCCAGCAGCGGAGGCACTAGCGGACGCACAGATACGCAGTATTTT
>many|TRBV15|NA|TRBJ2-7
CATSIWGREQYF
TGTGCCACCAGCATTTGGGGCCGGGAGCAGTACTTC
>NA|TRBV7-2|TRBD2|TRBJ2-5
CASSLSGLGGTKTQYF
TGTGCCAGCAGCTTATCGGGACTAGGTGGGACGAAGACCCAGTACTTC
>few|TRBV7-2|NA|TRBJ2-5
CASSLMAVQETQYF
TGTGCCAGCAGCTTAATGGCAGTCCAAGAGACCCAGTACTTC
>few|TRBV7-8|TRBD1|TRBJ2-6
CASSRRGLSSGANVLTF
TGTGCCAGCAGCCGAAGGGGGCTCAGCTCTGGGGCCAACGTCCTGACTTTC
>few|TRBV24-1|TRBD2|TRBJ2-7
CATSAGRVDEQYF
TGTGCCACCAGTGCAGGGAGGGTCGACGAGCAGTACTTC
>NA|TRBV11-3|TRBD2|TRBJ2-7
CASSRTSGMSSYNEQYF
TGTGCCAGCAGCAGGACTAGCGGGATGAGCTCCTACAATGAGCAGTACTTC
>NA|TRBV7-9|TRBD1|TRBJ2-7
CASSLASGQGTYEQYF
TGTGCCAGCAGCTTAGCCTCGGGACAGGGGACCTACGAGCAGTACTTC